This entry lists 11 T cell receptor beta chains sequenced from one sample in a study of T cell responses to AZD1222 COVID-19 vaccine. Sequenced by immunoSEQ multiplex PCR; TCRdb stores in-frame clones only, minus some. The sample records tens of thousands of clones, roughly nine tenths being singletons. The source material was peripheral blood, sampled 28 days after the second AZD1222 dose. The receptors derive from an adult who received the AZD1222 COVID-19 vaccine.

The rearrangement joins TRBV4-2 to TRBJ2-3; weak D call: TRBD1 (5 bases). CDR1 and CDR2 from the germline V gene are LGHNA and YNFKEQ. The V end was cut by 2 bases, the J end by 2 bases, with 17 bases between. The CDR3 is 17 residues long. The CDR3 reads CASSQSAGHGFTDTQYF. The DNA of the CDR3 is TGTGCCAGCAGCCAAAGTGCTGGACATGGTTTCACAGATACGCAGTATTTT.

The CDR3 DNA reads as TGCGCCAGCAGCTTCCTAGCGGGGGGGCCGACAGATACGCAGTATTTT. It is translated as CASSFLAGGPTDTQYF. The J gene is TRBJ2-3, the V gene TRBV5-1; 12 positions match TRBD2. CDR3 length: 16 amino acids. Germline V gene sequence: CDR1 SGHRS, CDR2 YFSETQ. Germline trimming cut 2 bases from V and 3 bases from J; bases unmatched to any gene: 4.

CDR3 loop: CASSVAGQGNTEAFF. The CDR3 coding sequence is TGTGCCAGCAGCGTAGCGGGACAGGGGAACACTGAAGCTTTCTTT. This chain joins TRBV9 and TRBJ1-1; 9 nucleotides line up with TRBD1. The germline gives CDR1 SGDLS, CDR2 YYNGEE. The CDR3 is 15 amino acids. Trimming at V came to 0 bases and at J to 1 base, leaving 1 base not matched to a gene.

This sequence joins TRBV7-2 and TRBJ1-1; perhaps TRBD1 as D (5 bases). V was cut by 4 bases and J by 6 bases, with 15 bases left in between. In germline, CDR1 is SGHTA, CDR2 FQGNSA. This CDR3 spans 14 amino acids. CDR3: CASSSIRGGAEAFF. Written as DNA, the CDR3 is TGTGCCAGCAGCTCCATTCGGGGGGGAGCTGAAGCTTTCTTT.

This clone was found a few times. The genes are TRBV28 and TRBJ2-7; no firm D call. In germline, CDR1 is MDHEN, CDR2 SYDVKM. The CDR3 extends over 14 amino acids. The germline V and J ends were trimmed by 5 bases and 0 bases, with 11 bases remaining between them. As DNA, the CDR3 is TGTGCCAGCAGTAGGAGCGATCACTCCTACGAGCAGTACTTC. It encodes CASSRSDHSYEQYF. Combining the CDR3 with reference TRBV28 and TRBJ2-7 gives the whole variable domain DVKVTQSSRYLVKRTGEKVFLECVQDMDHENMFWYRQDPGLGLRLIYFSYDVKMKEKGDIPEGYSVSREKKERFSLILESASTNQTSMYLCASSRSDHSYEQYFGPGTRLTVT.

The CDR3 DNA reads as TGTGCCAGCAGCGCCCCCCCCTACACCGGGGAGCTGTTTTTT. Protein sequence: CASSAPPYTGELFF. The genes are TRBV9 and TRBJ2-2; the D is unclear. The germline V gene has CDR1 SGDLS and CDR2 YYNGEE. V lost 3 bases, J lost 3 bases, and 9 bases lay in between. This CDR3 region has 14 residues. Drawing the rest from reference TRBV9 and TRBJ2-2, the complete variable domain is DSGVTQTPKHLITATGQRVTLRCSPRSGDLSVYWYQQSLDQGLQFLIQYYNGEERAKGNILERFSAQQFPDLHSELNLSSLELGDSALYFCASSAPPYTGELFFGEGSRLTVL.

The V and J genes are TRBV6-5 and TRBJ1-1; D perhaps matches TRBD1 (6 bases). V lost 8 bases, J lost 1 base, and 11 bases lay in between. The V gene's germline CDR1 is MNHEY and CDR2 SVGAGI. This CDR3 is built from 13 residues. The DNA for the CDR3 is TGTGCCAGCGGGGACACTCCGAACACTGAAGCTTTCTTT. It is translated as CASGDTPNTEAFF.

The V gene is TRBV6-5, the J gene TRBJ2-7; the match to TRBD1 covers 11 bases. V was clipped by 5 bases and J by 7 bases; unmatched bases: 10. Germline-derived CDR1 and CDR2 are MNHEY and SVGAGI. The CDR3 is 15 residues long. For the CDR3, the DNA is TGTGCCAGCAGTCAAACGAGGACAGGGGGCGCGGAGCAGTACTTC. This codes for CASSQTRTGGAEQYF.

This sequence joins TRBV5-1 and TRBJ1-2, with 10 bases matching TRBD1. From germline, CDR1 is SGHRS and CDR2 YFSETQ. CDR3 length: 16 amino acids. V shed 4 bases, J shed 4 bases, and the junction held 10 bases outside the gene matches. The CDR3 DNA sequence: TGCGCCAGCAGCGTAGCCTCCGGGACAGGGGCCTATGGCTACACCTTC. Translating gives CASSVASGTGAYGYTF.

Here the CDR3 DNA reads TGTGCCAGCTCACCAGGGGGATCTGGAAACACCATATATTTT. This codes for CASSPGGSGNTIYF. The chain uses TRBV18 and TRBJ1-3; the D gene is possibly TRBD1 (5 bases). Trimming removed 2 bases at V and 1 base at J, with 6 bases between. The CDR3 is 14 residues long. The germline gives CDR1 KGHSH, CDR2 LQKENI.

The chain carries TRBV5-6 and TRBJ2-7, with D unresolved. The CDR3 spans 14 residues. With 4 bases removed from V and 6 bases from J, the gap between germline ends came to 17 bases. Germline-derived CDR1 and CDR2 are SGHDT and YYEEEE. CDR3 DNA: TGTGCCAGCAGCCCAGGACCAGGCATCGGCGAGCAGTACTTC. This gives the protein CASSPGPGIGEQYF.